A selection of T cell receptor beta chains follows, all from one sample in a study of blood T cells in healthy people across ages. TCRdb analysed the 5' RACE reads with MiXCR anew, one entry per CDR3 protein. Of about 760,000 distinct CDR3 sequences in the sample, approximately 60% were seen once. Specimen: blood. The source is a man aged 35-49 years in good health. Both conserved end residues are part of each CDR3.

J | V | CDR3
TRBJ2-5 | TRBV20-1 | CSARDLTETQYF
TRBJ2-7 | TRBV29-1 | CSVGTGRHEQYF
TRBJ2-7 | TRBV6-1 | CASTEDRDYEQYF
TRBJ1-1 | TRBV5-6 | CASSWDSLNTEAFF
TRBJ1-2 | TRBV6-5 | CASAPIGSLYGYTF
TRBJ1-4 | TRBV28 | CASTRGPNEKLFF
TRBJ1-1 | TRBV7-8 | CASSRRQGTEAFF
TRBJ2-3 | TRBV2 | CASSPEQTGHRTQYF
TRBJ2-4 | TRBV4-2 | CACSQDQAGKNIQYF
TRBJ2-7 | TRBV28 | CASKKTGRWNYEQYF
TRBJ2-7 | TRBV25-1 | CASSEPARGTAPVEQYF
TRBJ2-5 | TRBV10-3 | CASAGQMETQYF
TRBJ1-2 | TRBV27 | CASSLNRGSYGYTF
TRBJ1-4 | TRBV28 | CASSLGPSTNEKLFF
TRBJ2-3 | TRBV6-5 | CASSYPKPGQGRDTDTQYF
TRBJ1-2 | TRBV6-5 | CASSTGQGTWGYTF
TRBJ1-1 | TRBV5-1 | CASSLSWVTEAFF
TRBJ2-1 | TRBV20-1 | CSARDALGVLVNEQFF
TRBJ2-7 | TRBV6-6 | CASSEDPPSYEQYF
TRBJ2-1 | TRBV29-1 | CSVSVRLTYNEQFF
TRBJ2-7 | TRBV7-2 | CASSLDGGGISYEQYF
- | TRBV11-2 | CASSAVRSSYNEQYF
TRBJ1-6 | TRBV2 | CASGGESVRNSPLHF
TRBJ1-6 | TRBV2 | CASSRDRDPLHF